This T cell receptor beta chain derives from a study of Ad26.COV2.S vaccination and SARS-CoV-2 variants. Regarding the study as a whole: Spike-specific TCR breadth was greater after Ad26.COV2.S than placebo. Once vaccination had occurred, spike-specific CD8+ and CD4+ T cell responses reportedly showed substantial breadth. Total T cell responses may have been underestimated by the TCR breadth and depth analyses. Similar non-spike TCR breadth was seen in vaccine and placebo recipients.

Libraries were prepared by immunoSEQ multiplex PCR; TCRdb keeps only in-frame clonotypes and omits some of them. Counted here are about 350,000 clones, approximately 90% occurring once; the ten biggest clones make up 3.9%. CDR1 is SGHTA and CDR2 is FQGNSA in the germline V gene. V was cut by 0 bases and J by 2 bases, with 11 bases left in between. The CDR3 is 15 amino acids. Points on this clone: Its target is unknown.

This chain joins TRBV7-2 and TRBJ2-7, with a tentative D call TRBD2 (6 bases). The sample in question was peripheral blood, obtained after recovery from COVID-19. The TCR comes from a human donor who had recovered from COVID-19. The CDR3 DNA is TGTGCCAGCAGCTTAGCGGGGGGAAAAACCTACGAGCAGTACTTC. The encoded protein is CASSLAGGKTYEQYF.